This record looks at one T cell receptor beta chain sequence and its context. Here immunoSEQ multiplex PCR was the method, and the copy in TCRdb shows in-frame clones only, minus some. The sample has 100,000 to 150,000 clones; more than 70% are singletons. This sample was taken from a study of blood T cell repertoires in COVID-19. The germline V and J ends were trimmed by 3 bases and 2 bases, with 23 bases remaining between them. The CDR3 length is 20 residues. The germline gives CDR1 LGHNA, CDR2 YNFKEQ. The clonotype was recovered from a woman at least 80 years old with acute or convalescent COVID-19. Sequenced: peripheral blood. V gene TRBV4-2 combines with J gene TRBJ2-6, with D maybe TRBD1 (7 bases). As DNA, the CDR3 is TGTGCCAGCAGCCATGAACCTGCGGGGCAGGGGGGAACTGGGGCCAACGTCCTGACTTTC. Its protein is CASSHEPAGQGGTGANVLTF.